Listed below are T cell receptor beta chains from one sample, sequenced in a study of metastatic and nonmetastatic thyroid tumors. Using MiXCR, TCRdb re-called clones from the PCR reads. Among 30,000 or so clones listed, roughly 6.8% were seen once. Sequenced sample: blood. Receptor source: a female donor with papillary thyroid cancer or a benign thyroid nodule (not recorded which). Some clones in this sample may be carry-over from other donors' samples. Both conserved end residues are trimmed from each CDR3. D genes are given only for firm matches. A clone size is listed for some rows: how often the clone was seen (once, few, many), or a class if it is expanded.

D gene	V gene	clone size	J gene	CDR3 protein
TRBD1	TRBV7-6	many	TRBJ2-3	ASTLGDRTDTQY
-	TRBV6-1	many	TRBJ2-1	ASKEGGPYNEQF
TRBD1	TRBV28	many	TRBJ1-2	ASSTTGYGYT
-	TRBV9	many	TRBJ1-1	ASSVAEGHTEAF
TRBD1	TRBV27	many	TRBJ1-3	ASSFSFPGQGKTGNTIY
TRBD2	TRBV7-9	many	TRBJ2-5	AGAGEGETQY
-	TRBV10-3	many	TRBJ1-1	AISEGGAHRTEAF
TRBD2	TRBV15	-	TRBJ2-2	ATSSLWELGGNTGELF
-	TRBV6-6	many	TRBJ2-5	ASSYGLGETQY
-	TRBV10-3	-	TRBJ2-2	AISERGGGTENTGELF
TRBD2	TRBV11-1	many	TRBJ2-3	ASSHGLAGGRGTDTQY
TRBD1	TRBV9	many	TRBJ2-7	ASSVATGDYEQY
TRBD1	TRBV2	many	TRBJ1-4	ASSGMGTGGFEKLF
-	TRBV6-1	many	TRBJ2-7	ASSEVGEQY
-	TRBV18	many	TRBJ2-3	ASMGSSTDTQY